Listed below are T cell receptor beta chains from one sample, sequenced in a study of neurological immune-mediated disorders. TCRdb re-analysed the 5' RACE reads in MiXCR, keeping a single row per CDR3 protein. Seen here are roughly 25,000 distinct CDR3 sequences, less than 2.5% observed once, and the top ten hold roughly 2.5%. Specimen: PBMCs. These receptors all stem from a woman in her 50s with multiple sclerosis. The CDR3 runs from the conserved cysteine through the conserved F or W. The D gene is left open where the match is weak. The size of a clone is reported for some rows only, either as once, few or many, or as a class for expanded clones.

CDR3aa: CASSPGGTGGYYEQYF
CDR3nt: TGTGCCAGCAGCCCCGGCGGGACAGGGGGCTACTACGAGCAGTACTTC
abundance: many
j_gene: TRBJ2-7
v_gene: TRBV3-1
d_gene: TRBD1

CDR3aa: CASSRDSRQPQHF
CDR3nt: TGTGCCAGCAGTCGGGACAGCCGGCAGCCCCAGCATTTT
abundance: many
j_gene: TRBJ1-5
v_gene: TRBV6-5
d_gene: TRBD1

CDR3aa: CSARDRTSNYGYTF
CDR3nt: TGCAGTGCTAGAGACCGAACATCTAACTATGGCTACACCTTC
abundance: few
j_gene: TRBJ1-2
v_gene: TRBV20-1
d_gene: -

CDR3aa: CASSLAGTRTNEQFF
CDR3nt: TGTGCCAGCAGCCTAGCCGGGACTAGAACAAATGAGCAGTTCTTC
abundance: many
j_gene: TRBJ2-1
v_gene: TRBV7-9
d_gene: TRBD2

CDR3aa: CASSLAAGGPADTQYF
CDR3nt: TGTGCCAGCAGCTTAGCTGCAGGGGGCCCCGCAGATACGCAGTATTTT
abundance: many
j_gene: TRBJ2-3
v_gene: TRBV7-2
d_gene: TRBD1

CDR3aa: CAWSGTSNGYTF
CDR3nt: TGTGCCTGGAGTGGGACCTCCAATGGCTACACCTTC
abundance: -
j_gene: TRBJ1-2
v_gene: TRBV30
d_gene: -

CDR3aa: CASSQVWGGGGTEAFF
CDR3nt: TGCGCCAGCAGCCAAGTCTGGGGAGGTGGCGGCACTGAAGCTTTCTTT
abundance: many
j_gene: TRBJ1-1
v_gene: TRBV4-3
d_gene: -

CDR3aa: CSARLAGSSYNEQFF
CDR3nt: TGCAGTGCTAGACTAGCGGGGTCGTCCTACAATGAGCAGTTCTTC
abundance: many
j_gene: TRBJ2-1
v_gene: TRBV20-1
d_gene: TRBD2

CDR3aa: CASSLGQGTYF
CDR3nt: TGTGCCAGCAGTTTGGGGCAGGGGACGTACTTC
abundance: many
j_gene: TRBJ2-7
v_gene: TRBV7-9
d_gene: -

CDR3aa: CATSRGGLAPKGALAEETQYF
CDR3nt: TGTGCCACCAGCAGAGGGGGGTTGGCTCCCAAGGGAGCCCTAGCGGAAGAGACCCAGTACTTC
abundance: many
j_gene: TRBJ2-5
v_gene: TRBV15
d_gene: TRBD2

CDR3aa: CASSVAPESSGELFF
CDR3nt: TGTGCCAGCAGCGTAGCTCCAGAGAGTTCCGGGGAGCTGTTTTTT
abundance: medium-sized
j_gene: TRBJ2-2
v_gene: TRBV9
d_gene: -

CDR3aa: CASSLYPGVNNEQFF
CDR3nt: TGCGCCAGCAGCTTGTATCCGGGGGTAAACAATGAGCAGTTCTTC
abundance: many
j_gene: TRBJ2-1
v_gene: TRBV5-1
d_gene: -

CDR3aa: CASSALQGKNSPLHF
CDR3nt: TGTGCCAGCAGCGCCTTACAGGGAAAGAATTCACCCCTCCACTTT
abundance: many
j_gene: TRBJ1-6
v_gene: TRBV7-6
d_gene: -

CDR3aa: CASSYGIVSYNEQFF
CDR3nt: TGTGCCAGCAGTTACGGAATAGTCTCCTACAATGAGCAGTTCTTC
abundance: many
j_gene: TRBJ2-1
v_gene: TRBV6-5
d_gene: -

CDR3aa: CASSLSPGEGYGYTF
CDR3nt: TGTGCCAGCAGCTTATCCCCAGGGGAAGGGTATGGCTACACCTTC
abundance: many
j_gene: TRBJ1-2
v_gene: TRBV7-3
d_gene: -

CDR3aa: CAWSYGGAFEETQYF
CDR3nt: TGTGCCTGGAGTTACGGGGGGGCCTTCGAAGAGACCCAGTACTTC
abundance: many
j_gene: TRBJ2-5
v_gene: TRBV30
d_gene: TRBD2

CDR3aa: CAISESRRLEQYF
CDR3nt: TGTGCCATCAGTGAGTCGCGAAGGCTCGAGCAGTACTTC
abundance: many
j_gene: TRBJ2-7
v_gene: TRBV10-3
d_gene: -

CDR3aa: CASSLLGAIPYEQYF
CDR3nt: TGTGCCAGCAGCTTATTGGGGGCGATTCCGTACGAGCAGTACTTC
abundance: many
j_gene: TRBJ2-7
v_gene: TRBV7-8
d_gene: -

CDR3aa: CASSTGQGASYEQYF
CDR3nt: TGCGCCAGCAGCACCGGACAGGGGGCATCATACGAGCAGTACTTC
abundance: many
j_gene: TRBJ2-7
v_gene: TRBV5-1
d_gene: TRBD1

CDR3aa: CSAGTGGAGEKLFF
CDR3nt: TGCAGTGCAGGGACGGGGGGCGCCGGGGAAAAACTGTTTTTT
abundance: many
j_gene: TRBJ1-4
v_gene: TRBV20-1
d_gene: -

CDR3aa: CASSRDSIGGQYF
CDR3nt: TGTGCCAGCAGCCGCGACTCAATTGGGGGGCAGTACTTC
abundance: few
j_gene: TRBJ2-7
v_gene: TRBV7-2
d_gene: -

CDR3aa: CASSESSYNSPLNF
CDR3nt: TGTGCCAGCAGTGAAAGCTCCTATAATTCACCCCTCAACTTT
abundance: many
j_gene: TRBJ1-6
v_gene: TRBV25-1
d_gene: -

CDR3aa: CASSLDTSVFTGELFF
CDR3nt: TGCGCCAGCAGCCTGGACACCTCAGTATTCACCGGGGAGCTGTTTTTT
abundance: many
j_gene: TRBJ2-2
v_gene: TRBV4-1
d_gene: -

CDR3aa: CSARESGRDEQYF
CDR3nt: TGCAGTGCTAGAGAGAGCGGGAGGGACGAGCAGTACTTC
abundance: many
j_gene: TRBJ2-7
v_gene: TRBV20-1
d_gene: TRBD2

CDR3aa: CASSDGLSGNTIYF
CDR3nt: TGTGCCAGCAGCGACGGGCTCTCTGGAAACACCATATATTTT
abundance: few
j_gene: TRBJ1-3
v_gene: TRBV7-3
d_gene: -

CDR3aa: CASSLGGAGEKLFF
CDR3nt: TGTGCCAGCAGCTTAGGCGGGGCAGGGGAAAAACTGTTTTTT
abundance: many
j_gene: TRBJ1-4
v_gene: TRBV7-2
d_gene: -

CDR3aa: CASGLGPTYTDTQYF
CDR3nt: TGTGCCAGCGGTCTGGGCCCCACATACACAGATACGCAGTATTTT
abundance: many
j_gene: TRBJ2-3
v_gene: TRBV9
d_gene: -

CDR3aa: CASSFGGSKNIQYF
CDR3nt: TGTGCCAGCAGTTTTGGCGGGAGCAAAAACATTCAGTACTTC
abundance: many
j_gene: TRBJ2-4
v_gene: TRBV12-3/TRBV12-4
d_gene: TRBD2

CDR3aa: CASSQVTPTRNIQYF
CDR3nt: TGCGCCAGCAGCCAAGTTACGCCCACCAGAAACATTCAGTACTTC
abundance: many
j_gene: TRBJ2-4
v_gene: TRBV4-1
d_gene: -

CDR3aa: CSARPSGRAYEQYF
CDR3nt: TGCAGTGCTAGGCCTAGCGGGAGGGCCTACGAGCAGTACTTC
abundance: many
j_gene: TRBJ2-7
v_gene: TRBV20-1
d_gene: TRBD2

CDR3aa: CSASTRVDEQYF
CDR3nt: TGCAGTGCTAGTACCAGGGTTGACGAGCAGTACTTC
abundance: few
j_gene: TRBJ2-7
v_gene: TRBV20-1
d_gene: -

CDR3aa: CASSASEAGEKLFF
CDR3nt: TGTGCCAGCAGTGCAAGCGAGGCGGGGGAAAAACTGTTTTTT
abundance: medium-sized
j_gene: TRBJ1-4
v_gene: TRBV12-3/TRBV12-4
d_gene: -

CDR3aa: CASSQVGQRNTEAFF
CDR3nt: TGCGCCAGCAGCCAAGTGGGACAGCGGAACACTGAAGCTTTCTTT
abundance: many
j_gene: TRBJ1-1
v_gene: TRBV4-1
d_gene: TRBD1

CDR3aa: CASSEGFLRYGYTF
CDR3nt: TGTGCCAGTAGTGAGGGATTCCTCCGGTATGGCTACACCTTC
abundance: many
j_gene: TRBJ1-2
v_gene: TRBV19
d_gene: -

CDR3aa: CATSRQGSNQPQHF
CDR3nt: TGTGCCACCAGCAGACAGGGGAGCAATCAGCCCCAGCATTTT
abundance: many
j_gene: TRBJ1-5
v_gene: TRBV15
d_gene: -

CDR3aa: CSARDSGSSTDTQYF
CDR3nt: TGCAGTGCTAGAGATAGCGGGTCTAGCACAGATACGCAGTATTTT
abundance: -
j_gene: TRBJ2-3
v_gene: TRBV20-1
d_gene: TRBD2

CDR3aa: CSIRKRAGDGYTF
CDR3nt: TGCAGCATAAGGAAGAGAGCTGGGGATGGCTACACCTTC
abundance: many
j_gene: TRBJ1-2
v_gene: TRBV29-1
d_gene: -

CDR3aa: CASSQTGPGNTIYF
CDR3nt: TGTGCCAGCAGTCAGACAGGGCCTGGAAACACCATATATTTT
abundance: many
j_gene: TRBJ1-3
v_gene: TRBV12-3/TRBV12-4
d_gene: TRBD1

CDR3aa: CSARVQQTQYF
CDR3nt: TGCAGTGCTAGGGTCCAACAGACCCAGTACTTC
abundance: many
j_gene: TRBJ2-5
v_gene: TRBV20-1
d_gene: -

CDR3aa: CASSFDRGLGYTF
CDR3nt: TGTGCCAGCAGCTTCGACAGGGGGCTTGGCTACACCTTC
abundance: many
j_gene: TRBJ1-2
v_gene: TRBV7-3
d_gene: TRBD1